The rows below give T cell receptor beta chains drawn from one sample of a study of human T cells and chemical hapten exposure. Via MiXCR, TCRdb re-called the RACE reads, giving one row per CDR3 protein. The data contain over 35,000 distinct CDR3 sequences, over 9.5% of them singletons. Sequences were derived from whole blood, sampled in connection with sensitization to the hapten diphenylcyclopropenone (DPC). These receptors were taken from a woman aged 40-49 years with alopecia areata. Some clones in this sample may be carry-over from other donors' samples. CDR3s include the opening cysteine and the closing phenylalanine or tryptophan. The D gene is left open where the match is weak. Not all rows give a size; the values are once, few, many and, for expanded clones, a class.

j_call: TRBJ2-5
cdr3_length: 14
clone_size: few
v_call: TRBV3-1
d_call: NA
cdr3_nt: TGTGCCAGCAGCCAAGAAGCAGGTGAAGAGACCCAGTACTTC
cdr3_aa: CASSQEAGEETQYF

j_call: TRBJ2-5
cdr3_length: 13
clone_size: few
v_call: TRBV12-3/TRBV12-4
d_call: NA
cdr3_nt: TGTGCCAGCAGTGTCACAGGGATGGAGACCCAGTACTTC
cdr3_aa: CASSVTGMETQYF

j_call: TRBJ2-3
cdr3_length: 13
clone_size: NA
v_call: TRBV19
d_call: TRBD1
cdr3_nt: TGTGCCAGTAGTGGAGTTGACAGGGGTACGCAGTATTTT
cdr3_aa: CASSGVDRGTQYF

j_call: TRBJ1-1
cdr3_length: 17
clone_size: medium-sized
v_call: TRBV4-1
d_call: TRBD1
cdr3_nt: TGCGCCAGCAGCCTCCAGACAGGGAGGGTTTTGGACACTGAAGCTTTCTTT
cdr3_aa: CASSLQTGRVLDTEAFF

j_call: TRBJ2-2
cdr3_length: 16
clone_size: many
v_call: TRBV6-2/TRBV6-3
d_call: NA
cdr3_nt: TGTGCCAGCAGTTACTCTAGGACGGGAAACACCGGGGAGCTGTTTTTT
cdr3_aa: CASSYSRTGNTGELFF

j_call: TRBJ2-7
cdr3_length: 11
clone_size: many
v_call: TRBV29-1
d_call: NA
cdr3_nt: TGCAGCGCCGAGAGCCCCTCCGAGCAGTACTTC
cdr3_aa: CSAESPSEQYF

j_call: TRBJ2-3
cdr3_length: 15
clone_size: many
v_call: TRBV6-5
d_call: NA
cdr3_nt: TGTGCCAGCAGACTCCTGGGGGCATCAACAGATACGCAGTATTTT
cdr3_aa: CASRLLGASTDTQYF

j_call: TRBJ1-4
cdr3_length: 15
clone_size: many
v_call: TRBV18
d_call: TRBD1
cdr3_nt: TGTGCCAGCTCACCAGGAGGGGGCTCTAATGAAAAACTGTTTTTT
cdr3_aa: CASSPGGGSNEKLFF

j_call: TRBJ1-2
cdr3_length: 13
clone_size: few
v_call: TRBV29-1
d_call: NA
cdr3_nt: TGCAGCGTTGAAGATCTCGCCGGGGAAGGCTACACCTTC
cdr3_aa: CSVEDLAGEGYTF

j_call: TRBJ2-7
cdr3_length: 15
clone_size: NA
v_call: TRBV28
d_call: NA
cdr3_nt: TGTGCCAGCAGCCTTAGGGGTCAGGTCTCCTACGAGCAGTACTTC
cdr3_aa: CASSLRGQVSYEQYF

j_call: TRBJ1-1
cdr3_length: 11
clone_size: many
v_call: TRBV6-1
d_call: NA
cdr3_nt: TGTGCCAGCAGGGCTCATACTGAAGCTTTCTTT
cdr3_aa: CASRAHTEAFF

j_call: TRBJ1-1
cdr3_length: 12
clone_size: many
v_call: TRBV30
d_call: NA
cdr3_nt: TGTGCCTGGAGTCACAAGGGCACTGAAGCTTTCTTT
cdr3_aa: CAWSHKGTEAFF

j_call: TRBJ1-1
cdr3_length: 14
clone_size: NA
v_call: TRBV29-1
d_call: NA
cdr3_nt: TGCAGCGTTGATAGTGGACTCCGGAACACTGAAGCTTTCTTT
cdr3_aa: CSVDSGLRNTEAFF

j_call: TRBJ1-4
cdr3_length: 12
clone_size: NA
v_call: TRBV28
d_call: NA
cdr3_nt: TGTGCCAGCAGGCGGACGGGTGAAAAACTGTTTTTT
cdr3_aa: CASRRTGEKLFF

j_call: TRBJ1-2
cdr3_length: 13
clone_size: few
v_call: TRBV28
d_call: NA
cdr3_nt: TGTGCCACTTACCCCAGGGGCAATTATGGCTACACCTTC
cdr3_aa: CATYPRGNYGYTF

j_call: TRBJ1-1
cdr3_length: 14
clone_size: NA
v_call: TRBV4-3
d_call: TRBD1
cdr3_nt: TGCGCCAGCAGCCCCCCGGACAGGGCCGAGAGAGCTTTCTTT
cdr3_aa: CASSPPDRAERAFF

j_call: TRBJ2-5
cdr3_length: 11
clone_size: few
v_call: TRBV29-1
d_call: NA
cdr3_nt: TGCAGCGTTTGGATTCAAGAGACCCAGTACTTC
cdr3_aa: CSVWIQETQYF

j_call: TRBJ1-5
cdr3_length: 13
clone_size: many
v_call: TRBV29-1
d_call: NA
cdr3_nt: TGCAGCGTTTCCCCTAACAGAAATCAGCCCCAGCATTTT
cdr3_aa: CSVSPNRNQPQHF

j_call: TRBJ2-1
cdr3_length: 11
clone_size: NA
v_call: TRBV29-1
d_call: NA
cdr3_nt: TGCAGCGTTGAAGAAGGGGATGAGCAGTTCTTC
cdr3_aa: CSVEEGDEQFF

j_call: TRBJ2-2
cdr3_length: 14
clone_size: many
v_call: TRBV7-2
d_call: NA
cdr3_nt: TGTGCCAGCAGCTCCGTCGGGGGAGACGGGGAGCTGTTTTTT
cdr3_aa: CASSSVGGDGELFF

j_call: TRBJ1-5
cdr3_length: 16
clone_size: NA
v_call: TRBV28
d_call: TRBD1
cdr3_nt: TGTGCCAGCAGTTCGGGACAGGGGACGGGCAATCAGCCCCAGCATTTT
cdr3_aa: CASSSGQGTGNQPQHF

j_call: TRBJ2-5
cdr3_length: 14
clone_size: few
v_call: TRBV6-5
d_call: TRBD1
cdr3_nt: TGTGCCAGCAGTCGGACAGGGACCCAAGAGACCCAGTACTTC
cdr3_aa: CASSRTGTQETQYF

j_call: TRBJ2-3
cdr3_length: 17
clone_size: few
v_call: TRBV20-1
d_call: TRBD2
cdr3_nt: TGCAGTGCTAGAGCAGGGGCTAGCGGGATTAGGACAGATACGCAGTATTTT
cdr3_aa: CSARAGASGIRTDTQYF

j_call: TRBJ2-7
cdr3_length: 19
clone_size: many
v_call: TRBV9
d_call: NA
cdr3_nt: TGTGCCAGCAGCGTATCGGACTTCGAGGGTCGGGATAGCGTCACCGAGCAGTACTTC
cdr3_aa: CASSVSDFEGRDSVTEQYF

j_call: TRBJ2-7
cdr3_length: 14
clone_size: NA
v_call: TRBV27
d_call: NA
cdr3_nt: TGTGCCAGCAGTTATGGGACTGTCGGGTTCGAGCAGTACTTC
cdr3_aa: CASSYGTVGFEQYF

j_call: TRBJ1-1
cdr3_length: 11
clone_size: many
v_call: TRBV29-1
d_call: NA
cdr3_nt: TGCAGCGTTGAAGGGGCCACTGAAGCTTTCTTT
cdr3_aa: CSVEGATEAFF

j_call: TRBJ2-3
cdr3_length: 12
clone_size: many
v_call: TRBV20-1
d_call: NA
cdr3_nt: TGCAGTGCTAGATTCAACACAGATACGCAGTATTTT
cdr3_aa: CSARFNTDTQYF

j_call: TRBJ2-3
cdr3_length: 12
clone_size: many
v_call: TRBV20-1
d_call: NA
cdr3_nt: TGCAGTGCGCCGTGGAGTACAGATACGCAGTATTTT
cdr3_aa: CSAPWSTDTQYF

j_call: TRBJ1-1
cdr3_length: 15
clone_size: many
v_call: TRBV2
d_call: NA
cdr3_nt: TGTGCCAGCAGTGACAGGCGCACCATGAACACTGAAGCTTTCTTT
cdr3_aa: CASSDRRTMNTEAFF

j_call: TRBJ2-3
cdr3_length: 14
clone_size: many
v_call: TRBV7-2
d_call: NA
cdr3_nt: TGTGCCAGCAGCTCCGGGACTTTTGTGGATACGCAGTATTTT
cdr3_aa: CASSSGTFVDTQYF

j_call: TRBJ2-3
cdr3_length: 18
clone_size: many
v_call: TRBV7-6
d_call: NA
cdr3_nt: TGTGCCAGCAGCTCCCCCGATGTGCTAGCGACTTACACAGATACGCAGTATTTT
cdr3_aa: CASSSPDVLATYTDTQYF

j_call: TRBJ2-7
cdr3_length: 13
clone_size: NA
v_call: TRBV2
d_call: NA
cdr3_nt: TGTGCCAGCAGTAGCGGCGGACCCTACGAGCAGTACTTC
cdr3_aa: CASSSGGPYEQYF

j_call: TRBJ2-1
cdr3_length: 16
clone_size: many
v_call: TRBV3-1
d_call: TRBD2
cdr3_nt: TGTGCCAGCAGCCAAGTTACTAGCGGGAGCTCGTACGAGCAGTTCTTC
cdr3_aa: CASSQVTSGSSYEQFF

j_call: TRBJ2-3
cdr3_length: 15
clone_size: many
v_call: TRBV28
d_call: NA
cdr3_nt: TGTGCCAGCAATCTAGGGACTCTTGAGACAGATACGCAGTATTTT
cdr3_aa: CASNLGTLETDTQYF

j_call: TRBJ1-5
cdr3_length: 15
clone_size: many
v_call: TRBV18
d_call: NA
cdr3_nt: TGTGCCAGCTCACCATTGTCGGGGTCTGGTCAGCCCCAGCATTTT
cdr3_aa: CASSPLSGSGQPQHF

j_call: TRBJ2-3
cdr3_length: 13
clone_size: NA
v_call: TRBV7-9
d_call: NA
cdr3_nt: TGTGCCAGCACCCTTGGGACCACAGATACGCAGTATTTT
cdr3_aa: CASTLGTTDTQYF

j_call: TRBJ2-3
cdr3_length: 14
clone_size: NA
v_call: TRBV29-1
d_call: NA
cdr3_nt: TGCAGCACAGCACAGGGTTTGGGCACAGATACGCAGTATTTT
cdr3_aa: CSTAQGLGTDTQYF

j_call: TRBJ2-5
cdr3_length: 13
clone_size: many
v_call: TRBV29-1
d_call: NA
cdr3_nt: TGCAGCGGCGAAAGCGGAGTAGACGAGACCCAGTACTTC
cdr3_aa: CSGESGVDETQYF

j_call: TRBJ2-7
cdr3_length: 18
clone_size: NA
v_call: TRBV11-1
d_call: TRBD2
cdr3_nt: TGTGCCAGCAGCTCCGGGACTAGCGGCCGACTGAGCTCCTACGAGCAGTACTTC
cdr3_aa: CASSSGTSGRLSSYEQYF

j_call: TRBJ2-7
cdr3_length: 14
clone_size: NA
v_call: TRBV11-2
d_call: NA
cdr3_nt: TGTGCCAGCAGCTTAGACGGACCTTCCTACGAGCAGTACTTC
cdr3_aa: CASSLDGPSYEQYF

j_call: TRBJ2-7
cdr3_length: 15
clone_size: NA
v_call: TRBV4-2
d_call: TRBD2
cdr3_nt: TGTGCCAGCAGATCTGGACTAGCGGGTACCTACGAGCAGTACTTC
cdr3_aa: CASRSGLAGTYEQYF

j_call: TRBJ1-1
cdr3_length: 14
clone_size: few
v_call: TRBV28
d_call: TRBD1
cdr3_nt: TGTGCCAGCAGCTCGGGACAGCGGAACACTGAAGCTTTCTTT
cdr3_aa: CASSSGQRNTEAFF

j_call: TRBJ2-7
cdr3_length: 13
clone_size: many
v_call: TRBV11-3
d_call: NA
cdr3_nt: TGTGCCAGCAGCTTTCAGGGGTCCTACGAGCAGTACTTC
cdr3_aa: CASSFQGSYEQYF

j_call: TRBJ2-5
cdr3_length: 14
clone_size: many
v_call: TRBV9
d_call: TRBD1
cdr3_nt: TGTGCCAGCAGCCTCGACAGGGGACGAGAGACCCAGTACTTC
cdr3_aa: CASSLDRGRETQYF

j_call: TRBJ1-6
cdr3_length: 15
clone_size: many
v_call: TRBV7-6
d_call: NA
cdr3_nt: TGTGCCAGCAGCCCCACCGGGCGCGGGGATTCACCCCTCCACTTT
cdr3_aa: CASSPTGRGDSPLHF

j_call: TRBJ2-6
cdr3_length: 17
clone_size: many
v_call: TRBV18
d_call: NA
cdr3_nt: TGTGCCAGCTCACCACCGAGGTCTAACTCTGGGGCCAACGTCCTGACTTTC
cdr3_aa: CASSPPRSNSGANVLTF

j_call: TRBJ1-3
cdr3_length: 15
clone_size: NA
v_call: TRBV7-9
d_call: NA
cdr3_nt: TGTGCCAGCAGCTTAGAGCGCGGGCCCGGAAACACCATATATTTT
cdr3_aa: CASSLERGPGNTIYF

j_call: TRBJ1-6
cdr3_length: 15
clone_size: many
v_call: TRBV20-1
d_call: NA
cdr3_nt: TGCAGTGCTAGTAGGGGGGTGTCCTATAATTCACCCCTCCACTTT
cdr3_aa: CSASRGVSYNSPLHF